The next 30 T cell receptor beta chains were all read from a single sample in a study of cytomegalovirus exposure and HLA in healthy donors. 13 Jbeta primers and 60 Vbeta primers were used for the PCR. Here immunoSEQ multiplex PCR was the method, and the copy in TCRdb shows in-frame clones only, minus some. In the table there are approximately 110,000 clones, about 70% of which are singletons. The material sequenced was PBMCs. The receptors come from a woman aged 25 to 45 in good health and CMV-seronegative.

As DNA, the CDR3 is TGTGCCAGCAGTTACTCGTTAGGGGTGAACACTGAAGCTTTCTTT. It translates to CASSYSLGVNTEAFF. The gene calls are TRBV6-6 and TRBJ1-1; TRBD1 might be the D (5 bases). Trimming cost V 0 bases and J 0 bases, with 8 bases left between them. Germline loops: CDR1 MNHNY, CDR2 SVGAGI (reference sequence). The CDR3 length is 15 residues.

The V gene is TRBV7-9, the J gene TRBJ2-7, with 7 nucleotides matching TRBD1. This CDR3 comprises 14 residues. Germline V CDR1 and CDR2: SEHNR, FQNEAQ (reference sequence). V lost 3 bases, J lost 2 bases, and 4 bases stayed unmatched. The CDR3 region has the DNA TGTGCCAGCAGCTTTGACAGGGTGGCCTACGAGCAGTACTTC. This gives the protein CASSFDRVAYEQYF.

The chain couples TRBV27 to TRBJ2-2, with 7 nucleotides matching TRBD1. CDR1 and CDR2 (germline): MNHEY, SMNVEV (reference sequence). This CDR3 has 14 amino acids. V dropped 5 bases and J dropped 6; count of bases not matched to a gene: 6. The CDR3 reads CASSRETGAGELFF. The CDR3 DNA reads TGTGCCAGCAGTCGCGAAACAGGGGCCGGGGAGCTGTTTTTT.

The genes are TRBV30 and TRBJ1-1, with unresolved D. Germline V gives CDR1 GTSNPN, CDR2 SVGIG (reference sequence). The germline V and J ends were trimmed by 3 bases and 3 bases, with 11 bases remaining between them. The CDR3 spans 13 residues. The DNA for the CDR3 is TGTGCCTGGAGCTGGCGGGTAGACACTGAAGCTTTCTTT. It yields the protein CAWSWRVDTEAFF. The whole variable domain, filled in from reference TRBV30 and TRBJ1-1, reads SQTIHQWPATLVQPVGSPLSLECTVEGTSNPNLYWYRQAAGRGLQLLFYSVGIGQISSEVPQNLSASRPQDRQFILSSKKLLLSDSGFYLCAWSWRVDTEAFFGQGTRLTVV.

The J gene is TRBJ1-5, the V gene TRBV2, with TRBD1 identical over 8 bases. Trimming at V came to 9 bases and at J to 7 bases, leaving 11 bases not matched to a gene. This CDR3 spans 14 amino acids. Germline CDR1 SNHLY, CDR2 FYNNEI. The CDR3 here is CASGGQGNVQPQHF. The CDR3 nucleotides are TGTGCCAGTGGTGGACAGGGCAACGTGCAGCCCCAGCATTTT.

The chain employs TRBV5-1 and TRBJ2-7; TRBD1 aligns across 12 bases. V dropped 4 bases and J dropped 1; count of bases not matched to a gene: 9. The CDR3 covers 17 residues. From germline, CDR1 is SGHRS and CDR2 YFSETQ. DNA for the CDR3: TGCGCCAGCAGCCCCGGGACAGGGGGCTTGTTGTCCTACGAGCAGTACTTC. It specifies CASSPGTGGLLSYEQYF. The variable domain in full, completed from reference TRBV5-1 and TRBJ2-7, reads KAGVTQTPRYLIKTRGQQVTLSCSPISGHRSVSWYQQTPGQGLQFLFEYFSETQRNKGNFPGRFSGRQFSNSRSEMNVSTLELGDSALYLCASSPGTGGLLSYEQYFGPGTRLTVT.

The rearrangement joins TRBV2 to TRBJ2-2, with a tentative D call TRBD1 (5 bases). Trimming stripped 2 bases from V and 4 bases from J, with 11 bases between. The CDR3 is 15 residues long. Looked up from germline, CDR1 is SNHLY and CDR2 is FYNNEI. In nucleotides, the CDR3 is TGTGCCAGCAGTGAACAGGGTATAGGCACCGGGGAGCTGTTTTTT. Amino acid sequence: CASSEQGIGTGELFF.

The rearrangement uses TRBV11-1 and TRBJ1-3; D call uncertain. Trimming removed 5 bases at V and 8 bases at J, with 16 bases between. CDR3 length: 14 residues. Looked up from germline, CDR1 is SGHAT and CDR2 is FQDESV (reference sequence). The CDR3 region has the DNA TGTGCCAGCAGCCCTCGGACGGGAGGGCACACCATATATTTT. Amino acid sequence: CASSPRTGGHTIYF.

The chain recombines TRBV6-5 with TRBJ1-2, with a possible D match to TRBD1 (6 bases). The V gene lost 2 bases and the J gene lost 5 bases, with 12 bases spanning the gap. Germline V gives CDR1 MNHEY, CDR2 SVGAGI. This CDR3 spans 14 amino acids. CDR3 sequence: CASSYTGSVYGYTF. The CDR3 DNA reads TGTGCCAGCAGTTACACAGGGAGTGTGTATGGCTACACCTTC.

The chain combines TRBV10-3 with TRBJ1-1, with D tentatively TRBD1 (5 bases). The CDR3 is 14 residues long. The V end was cut by 4 bases, the J end by 0 bases, with 9 bases between. Germline V gene data show CDR1 as ENHRY and CDR2 as SYGVKD. The CDR3 spells CAISGGTMNTEAFF. The CDR3 nucleotides are TGTGCCATCAGTGGGGGGACTATGAACACTGAAGCTTTCTTT.

The V call is TRBV2, the J call TRBJ2-7; D is undetermined. Trimming removed 4 bases at V and 2 bases at J, with 9 bases between. The germline CDR1 and CDR2 sequences are SNHLY and FYNNEI. This CDR3 is built from 13 residues. CDR3: CASSVQATYEQYF. The CDR3 nucleotides are TGTGCCAGCAGTGTTCAAGCAACCTACGAGCAGTACTTC.

The genes are TRBV2 and TRBJ1-2; TRBD1 matches at 10 bases. J gave up 8 bases and V 8 bases, and 8 bases lay outside the gene matches. Germline loops: CDR1 SNHLY, CDR2 FYNNEI. CDR3 length: 13 amino acids. CDR3 nucleotide sequence: TGTGCCAGCGGGACAGGGGCATTTGGGGGCTACACCTTC. Its translation: CASGTGAFGGYTF.

This clone has just one count. The rearrangement uses TRBV29-1 and TRBJ1-2; 8 bases align to TRBD1. This CDR3 is 13 amino acids long. Germline CDR1 and CDR2: SQVTM and ANQGSEA. The V segment lost 4 bases and the J segment 8 bases; nucleotides outside the gene matches: 9. The CDR3 sequence is CSVGGDRPDGYTF. CDR3 in DNA: TGCAGCGTTGGAGGGGACAGGCCGGACGGCTACACCTTC. Full variable domain (missing parts from reference TRBV29-1 and TRBJ1-2): SAVISQKPSRDICQRGTSLTIQCQVDSQVTMMFWYRQQPGQSLTLIATANQGSEATYESGFVIDKFPISRPNLTFSTLTVSNMSPEDSSIYLCSVGGDRPDGYTFGSGTRLTVV.

The V gene is TRBV30, the J gene TRBJ2-7; D is possibly TRBD1 (5 bases). Germline CDR1 is GTSNPN and CDR2 is SVGIG (reference sequence). Trimming took off 5 bases at V and 7 bases at J, with 15 bases between the two ends. The CDR3 consists of 12 residues. CDR3 sequence reads: CAWGRVLREQYF. In nucleotides, the CDR3 is TGTGCCTGGGGCAGGGTTCTACGGGAGCAGTACTTC.

Points on this clone: Germline and junction disagree at one end, which may indicate a read error. This sequence joins TRBV2 and TRBJ2-3; D is uncertain. This CDR3 has 14 residues. Germline V gene lookup returns CDR1 SNHLY and CDR2 FYNNEI. CDR3 sequence reads: CASSVTASIDTQYF. The CDR3 DNA reads as TGTGCCAGCAGTGTAACAGCCAGCATAGATACGCAGTATTTT.

The genes are TRBV25-1 and TRBJ2-7; D remains unclear. Trimming cost V 2 bases and J 2 bases, with 10 bases left between them. The length of the CDR3 is 14 residues. CDR1 and CDR2 (germline): MGHDK, SYGVNS. CDR3 protein: CASSENTVPYEQYF. The CDR3 DNA follows: TGTGCCAGCAGTGAAAACACAGTACCCTACGAGCAGTACTTC.

The gene calls are TRBV5-1 and TRBJ2-2; D gene uncertain. The CDR3 runs to 13 residues. Germline V gene data show CDR1 as SGHRS and CDR2 as YFSETQ. V dropped 5 bases and J dropped 3 bases, with 8 bases sitting between them. The CDR3 DNA sequence: TGCGCCAGCAGAGGAGTGGACACCGGGGAGCTGTTTTTT. This gives the protein CASRGVDTGELFF.

The J gene is TRBJ2-1, the V gene TRBV20-1, with D possibly matching TRBD1 (5 bases). V lost 7 bases and J lost 7, with 11 bases in between. In germline, CDR1 is DFQATT, CDR2 SNEGSKA (reference sequence). CDR3 size: 11 residues. Here the CDR3 reads CSVPRGNEQFF. DNA of the CDR3: TGCAGTGTCCCTAGGGGTAATGAGCAGTTCTTC.

This clone was seen a few times. The rearrangement joins TRBV30 to TRBJ1-2; D not resolved. Looked up from germline, CDR1 is GTSNPN and CDR2 is SVGIG (reference sequence). Trimming took 8 bases from V and 7 from J, leaving 11 bases between them. The CDR3 sequence is 10 residues long. As DNA, the CDR3 is TGTGCCCGGGAATTCGGTGGCTACACCTTC. Translated, it gives CAREFGGYTF.

The V gene is TRBV19, the J gene TRBJ2-7; a possible D gene is TRBD1 (5 bases). Germline-derived CDR1 and CDR2 are LNHDA and SQIVND (reference sequence). CDR3 size: 12 residues. V was shortened by 6 bases and J by 6 bases, with 12 bases between the two germline ends. The CDR3 loop is CASSTQGREQYF. In nucleotides, the CDR3 is TGTGCCAGTAGCACCCAGGGTCGCGAGCAGTACTTC.

The chain employs TRBV19 and TRBJ2-7; the D gene is possibly TRBD1 (6 bases). V was trimmed by 4 bases and J by 0 bases, leaving 7 bases between them. From germline, CDR1 is LNHDA and CDR2 SQIVND (reference sequence). The CDR3 runs 13 residues. CDR3 residues: CASSRQDSYEQYF. The CDR3 bases are TGTGCCAGTAGTAGACAGGACTCCTACGAGCAGTACTTC.

This clone was observed a handful of times. The chain employs TRBV6-1 and TRBJ2-1; TRBD2 aligns across 9 bases. Germline assignment: CDR1 MNHNS and CDR2 SASEGT. J gave up 6 bases and V 6 bases, and 3 bases lay outside the gene matches. The CDR3 has 13 amino acids. DNA for the CDR3: TGTGCCAGCAGGGGTAGCGGGGGCAATGAGCAGTTCTTC. It specifies CASRGSGGNEQFF.

The chain has TRBV20-1 and TRBJ2-7; tentative D call: TRBD1 (5 bases). The CDR3 contains 11 residues. The V end was cut by 5 bases, the J end by 6 bases, with 11 bases between. CDR1 DFQATT and CDR2 SNEGSKA come from the germline V gene (reference sequence). The CDR3 DNA reads TGCAGTGCTGTCGGCCAGGGCGAGCAGTACTTC. It yields the protein CSAVGQGEQYF.

The rearrangement uses TRBV19 and TRBJ1-5, with D unresolved. CDR1 and CDR2 (germline): LNHDA, SQIVND (reference sequence). CDR3 length: 13 amino acids. With 3 bases removed from V and 6 bases from J, the gap between germline ends came to 9 bases. The CDR3 coding sequence is TGTGCCAGTAGTATTTTGGAGGGTCAGCCCCAGCATTTT. This codes for CASSILEGQPQHF.

This clone was detected only once. The chain recombines TRBV6-1 with TRBJ1-2; possible D gene TRBD1, 5 bases. CDR3 size: 15 residues. Germline-derived CDR1 and CDR2 are MNHNS and SASEGT. The ends were cut back, 0 bases at V and 4 bases at J, with 12 bases in the middle. The CDR3: CASSEAATGGYGYTF. The DNA of the CDR3 is TGTGCCAGCAGTGAAGCTGCCACCGGGGGCTATGGCTACACCTTC.

This chain uses TRBV7-2 with TRBJ1-2; 10 nucleotides line up with TRBD1. This CDR3 has 14 amino acids. V shed 4 bases, J shed 6 bases, and the junction held 5 bases outside the gene matches. CDR1 and CDR2 (germline): SGHTA, FQGNSA. The CDR3 region has the DNA TGTGCCAGCAGCTCGGCCGACAGGGGGCATGGCTACACCTTC. Translation gives CASSSADRGHGYTF.

The V call is TRBV5-1, the J call TRBJ2-1, with 12 bases fitting TRBD2. Germline trimming cut 6 bases from V and 7 bases from J; bases unmatched to any gene: 8. The V gene's germline CDR1 is SGHRS and CDR2 YFSETQ. The CDR3 contains 15 residues. The CDR3, as DNA: TGCGCCAGCATGGTTACTAGCGGGGGGCCTAATGAGCAGTTCTTC. Translated: CASMVTSGGPNEQFF.

This clone was picked up one time. The chain links TRBV5-1 to TRBJ2-5, with D possibly being TRBD2 (5 bases). The V gene's germline CDR1 is SGHRS and CDR2 YFSETQ. V gave up 0 bases and J gave up 8 bases, with 14 bases separating them. The CDR3 extends over 14 amino acids. CDR3 loop: CASSLADLGSTQYF. In DNA, the CDR3 is TGCGCCAGCAGCTTGGCCGATCTGGGGAGCACCCAGTACTTC. Together with reference TRBV5-1 and TRBJ2-5, the CDR3 gives the full variable domain: KAGVTQTPRYLIKTRGQQVTLSCSPISGHRSVSWYQQTPGQGLQFLFEYFSETQRNKGNFPGRFSGRQFSNSRSEMNVSTLELGDSALYLCASSLADLGSTQYFGPGTRLLVL.

This chain joins TRBV7-9 and TRBJ1-2; D is unresolved. The CDR3 sequence is 13 residues long. Looked up from germline, CDR1 is SEHNR and CDR2 is FQNEAQ (reference sequence). Trimming stripped 2 bases from V and 6 bases from J, with 10 bases between. CDR3 sequence reads: CASSLTGLNGYTF. The CDR3 nucleotides read TGTGCCAGCAGCTTAACCGGACTAAATGGCTACACCTTC.

The V and J genes are TRBV18 and TRBJ1-1, with D perhaps TRBD1 (6 bases). V was shortened by 5 bases and J by 1 base, with 11 bases between the two germline ends. The germline gives CDR1 KGHSH, CDR2 LQKENI. This CDR3 has 14 residues. Written as DNA, the CDR3 is TGTGCCAGCTCAGCCGGACAGACGAACACTGAAGCTTTCTTT. Its protein is CASSAGQTNTEAFF.